This is a list of T cell receptor beta chains from one sample in a study of vaccination effects on CD4 cells after COVID-19. What these receptors recognize is not known. Produced via immunoSEQ multiplex PCR; TCRdb's table is partial and in-frame only. The data hold about 21,000 clones, with about three quarters observed a single time. The starting material was CD4+ T cells from PBMCs cultured with HCoV-NL63 spike peptides, obtained before COVID-19 vaccination. The receptors were gathered from a human donor who received a COVID-19 vaccine. Each CDR3 is given with its conserved first and last residue. D genes are given only for firm matches. Some rows have no size entry. The others give once, few or many, or a class for an expanded clone.

j_gene,v_gene,d_gene,abundance,CDR3aa,CDR3nt
TRBJ2-1,TRBV5-1,-,few,CASSLADNLNEQFF,TGCGCCAGCAGCTTGGCCGACAACCTCAATGAGCAGTTCTTC
TRBJ2-5,TRBV5-1,TRBD2,-,CASSLALAALQETQYF,TGCGCCAGCAGCTTGGCCCTAGCGGCACTACAAGAGACCCAGTACTTC
TRBJ2-7,TRBV28,-,-,CASTPGVSYEQYF,TGTGCCAGCACCCCAGGGGTCTCCTACGAGCAGTACTTC
TRBJ2-1,TRBV12-3/TRBV12-4,TRBD2,-,CASRRLAGDEQFF,TGTGCCAGCAGGCGACTAGCGGGAGATGAGCAGTTCTTC
TRBJ2-5,TRBV5-1,TRBD1,-,CASSLGDRRQETQYF,TGCGCCAGCAGCTTGGGGGACAGGCGGCAAGAGACCCAGTACTTC
TRBJ1-1,TRBV10-3,TRBD1,once,CAISDPSRTGKNTEAFF,TGTGCCATCAGTGACCCATCCCGGACAGGGAAGAACACTGAAGCTTTCTTT
TRBJ2-7,TRBV20-1,-,-,CSAHTYYEQYF,TGCAGTGCTCACACCTACTACGAGCAGTACTTC
TRBJ2-7,TRBV6-5,-,-,CATVHPLSYEQYF,TGTGCCACTGTCCACCCTCTCTCCTACGAGCAGTACTTC
TRBJ2-2,TRBV28,-,-,CASSSNTGELFF,TGTGCCAGCAGTTCGAACACCGGGGAGCTGTTTTTT
TRBJ2-3,TRBV5-8,-,once,CASSPRQHTSTDTQYF,TGTGCCAGCAGCCCGAGACAGCACACTAGCACAGATACGCAGTATTTT
TRBJ1-1,TRBV3-1/TRBV3-2,-,-,CASSQAGTDREAFF,TGTGCCAGCAGCCAAGCCGGTACCGACAGGGAAGCTTTCTTT
TRBJ1-1,TRBV19,-,few,CASSIFNTEAFF,TGTGCCAGTAGTATCTTCAACACTGAAGCTTTCTTT
TRBJ1-2,TRBV19,TRBD1,-,CASSHRDRRNYGYTF,TGTGCCAGTAGTCACCGGGACAGAAGAAACTATGGCTACACCTTC
TRBJ2-3,TRBV4-2,-,-,CASTPGTFTDTQYF,TGTGCCAGCACCCCCGGGACTTTCACAGATACGCAGTATTTT
TRBJ2-7,TRBV4-1,TRBD1,few,CASSGDREASEQYF,TGCGCCAGCTCAGGGGACAGGGAAGCCTCCGAGCAGTACTTC
TRBJ1-6,TRBV6-5,TRBD1,-,CASSGQGGNSPLHF,TGTGCCAGCAGCGGACAGGGGGGTAATTCACCCCTCCACTTT
TRBJ2-1,TRBV30,-,-,CAWKFWGAGYNEQFF,TGTGCCTGGAAATTCTGGGGGGCCGGGTACAATGAGCAGTTCTTC